This T cell receptor beta chain was recorded in a study of response to subunit inactivated influenza vaccine. This clonotype was observed many times. Its target is unknown. Study results and caveats: Only a handful of new T cells, the authors suggested, are recruited with each seasonal influenza vaccination.

TCRdb re-called the RT-PCR reads with MiXCR, one entry per CDR3 protein. The sample lists under 850,000 distinct CDR3 sequences; roughly 18% were seen once. CDR3 length: 17 residues. Germline lookup yields CDR1 SGHRS and CDR2 YFSETQ. V dropped 1 base and J dropped 5 bases, with 18 bases sitting between them. The specimen comprised PBMCs from blood, sampled less than 6 days after vaccination. This sequence joins TRBV5-1 and TRBJ2-2; D ambiguous. This TCR was sampled from a man between 50 and 59 years old who received an inactivated influenza vaccine. CDR3 amino acids: CASSLSFIVAHTGELFF. The CDR3 DNA sequence: TGCGCCAGCAGCTTGAGTTTCATTGTAGCTCATACCGGGGAGCTGTTTTTT.